This is a list of T cell receptor beta chains from one sample in a study of blood T cell repertoires in COVID-19. Sequencing used immunoSEQ multiplex PCR; TCRdb keeps in-frame clones, though not all of them. The sample shows about 320,000 clones, over 75% of them seen only once. Sequencing was done on a sample of peripheral blood. These receptors all come from a human donor in a cohort sampled during active COVID-19. CDR3s include the opening cysteine and the closing phenylalanine or tryptophan. D genes are given only for firm matches. Some rows have no size entry. The others give once, few or many, or a class for an expanded clone.

CDR3aa: CASNLQGGGLAKNIQYF
CDR3nt: TGTGCCAGCAACTTACAGGGCGGAGGCCTAGCCAAAAACATTCAGTACTTC
v_gene: TRBV2
d_gene: NA
abundance: few
j_gene: TRBJ2-4

CDR3aa: CASRPDRGRGGYTF
CDR3nt: TGTGCCAGCAGACCGGACAGGGGAAGGGGAGGCTACACCTTC
v_gene: TRBV7-9
d_gene: TRBD1
abundance: NA
j_gene: TRBJ1-2

CDR3aa: CATSDSQGFADTQYF
CDR3nt: TGTGCCACCAGTGATTCCCAGGGGTTCGCAGATACGCAGTATTTT
v_gene: TRBV24-1
d_gene: NA
abundance: NA
j_gene: TRBJ2-3

CDR3aa: CAIIWTVTSGNTIYF
CDR3nt: TGTGCCATCATCTGGACAGTTACATCTGGAAACACCATATATTTT
v_gene: TRBV10-3
d_gene: NA
abundance: NA
j_gene: TRBJ1-3

CDR3aa: CASSHLAGENTGELFF
CDR3nt: TGCGCCAGCAGCCACCTAGCGGGGGAAAACACCGGGGAGCTGTTTTTT
v_gene: TRBV4-1
d_gene: TRBD2
abundance: NA
j_gene: TRBJ2-2

CDR3aa: CASSLDRIFSYEQYF
CDR3nt: TGTGCCAGCAGCTTAGACAGGATATTCTCCTACGAGCAGTACTTC
v_gene: TRBV5-6
d_gene: NA
abundance: NA
j_gene: TRBJ2-7

CDR3aa: CASSLRGNEQFF
CDR3nt: TGTGCCAGCAGCCTCAGGGGCAATGAGCAGTTCTTC
v_gene: TRBV27
d_gene: NA
abundance: NA
j_gene: TRBJ2-1

CDR3aa: CASSPRGRTYEQYF
CDR3nt: TGTGCCAGCAGTCCCCGCGGTCGAACCTACGAGCAGTACTTC
v_gene: TRBV6-5
d_gene: NA
abundance: once
j_gene: TRBJ2-7

CDR3aa: CASSLDMGEAFF
CDR3nt: TGTGCCAGCAGCTTAGATATGGGCGAAGCTTTCTTT
v_gene: TRBV11-2
d_gene: NA
abundance: NA
j_gene: TRBJ1-1

CDR3aa: CASSPGGQGPTDTQYF
CDR3nt: TGTGCCAGCAGCCCGGGGGGGCAGGGTCCCACAGATACGCAGTATTTT
v_gene: TRBV5-5
d_gene: TRBD2
abundance: NA
j_gene: TRBJ2-3

CDR3aa: CSASPTGVVNEQFF
CDR3nt: TGCAGTGCTAGTCCCACAGGGGTTGTCAATGAGCAGTTCTTC
v_gene: TRBV20-1
d_gene: TRBD1
abundance: NA
j_gene: TRBJ2-1

CDR3aa: CAWSVGRSGELFF
CDR3nt: TGTGCCTGGAGTGTAGGGAGGTCCGGGGAGCTGTTTTTT
v_gene: TRBV30
d_gene: NA
abundance: NA
j_gene: TRBJ2-2

CDR3aa: CASSLKPRLVSSYNEQFF
CDR3nt: TGTGCCAGCAGCCTTAAGCCTAGACTAGTGAGCTCCTACAATGAGCAGTTCTTC
v_gene: TRBV7-3
d_gene: NA
abundance: NA
j_gene: TRBJ2-1

CDR3aa: CASSRQNSPLHF
CDR3nt: TGTGCCAGCAGCCGACAGAATTCACCCCTCCACTTT
v_gene: TRBV12-3/TRBV12-4
d_gene: NA
abundance: NA
j_gene: TRBJ1-6

CDR3aa: CASSVDGDSAEAFF
CDR3nt: TGTGCCAGCAGCGTAGATGGGGATAGCGCTGAAGCTTTCTTT
v_gene: TRBV9
d_gene: NA
abundance: few
j_gene: TRBJ1-1

CDR3aa: CSASVPGLAGGSGTDTQYF
CDR3nt: TGCAGTGCTAGTGTCCCGGGACTAGCGGGGGGATCAGGTACAGATACGCAGTATTTT
v_gene: TRBV20-1
d_gene: TRBD2
abundance: NA
j_gene: TRBJ2-3

CDR3aa: CASNPMAGAGELFF
CDR3nt: TGTGCCAGCAACCCTATGGCCGGGGCCGGGGAGCTGTTTTTT
v_gene: TRBV6-5
d_gene: NA
abundance: NA
j_gene: TRBJ2-2

CDR3aa: CAWSRGILDYEQYF
CDR3nt: TGTGCCTGGAGTCGGGGTATCTTGGACTACGAGCAGTACTTC
v_gene: TRBV30
d_gene: NA
abundance: NA
j_gene: TRBJ2-7

CDR3aa: CASRAPSGGGTEAFF
CDR3nt: TGTGCCAGCAGAGCTCCCTCGGGGGGGGGCACTGAAGCTTTCTTT
v_gene: TRBV2
d_gene: NA
abundance: NA
j_gene: TRBJ1-1

CDR3aa: CASSRERDYEQYF
CDR3nt: TGTGCCAGCAGCCGGGAACGGGATTACGAGCAGTACTTC
v_gene: TRBV7-9
d_gene: NA
abundance: NA
j_gene: TRBJ2-7

CDR3aa: CASSIGQGDTEAFF
CDR3nt: TGTGCCAGCAGCATTGGACAAGGGGACACTGAAGCTTTCTTT
v_gene: TRBV7-3
d_gene: NA
abundance: NA
j_gene: TRBJ1-1

CDR3aa: CASSFLRSRGHQPQHF
CDR3nt: TGCGCCAGCAGCTTCCTGAGAAGTAGGGGGCATCAGCCCCAGCATTTT
v_gene: TRBV5-1
d_gene: TRBD1
abundance: NA
j_gene: TRBJ1-5

CDR3aa: CASSLGRADYGYTF
CDR3nt: TGCGCCAGCAGCTTGGGGCGCGCGGACTATGGCTACACCTTC
v_gene: TRBV5-1
d_gene: NA
abundance: NA
j_gene: TRBJ1-2

CDR3aa: CASSVTGGASISYTF
CDR3nt: TGTGCCAGCAGCGTCACTGGGGGCGCGTCTATAAGCTACACCTTC
v_gene: TRBV7-9
d_gene: NA
abundance: NA
j_gene: TRBJ1-2

CDR3aa: CASSLRQEPGSPLHF
CDR3nt: TGTGCCAGCAGCCTGAGACAGGAACCTGGTTCACCCCTCCACTTT
v_gene: TRBV9
d_gene: NA
abundance: few
j_gene: TRBJ1-6

CDR3aa: CASSLETGSPLGYTF
CDR3nt: TGCGCCAGCAGCTTGGAGACAGGGAGTCCTTTGGGCTACACCTTC
v_gene: TRBV5-1
d_gene: TRBD1
abundance: NA
j_gene: TRBJ1-2

CDR3aa: CASSYGHRGSTEAFF
CDR3nt: TGTGCCAGCAGCTACGGACACAGGGGTAGCACTGAAGCTTTCTTT
v_gene: TRBV11-3
d_gene: TRBD1
abundance: NA
j_gene: TRBJ1-1

CDR3aa: CASSSVDRRSSYEQYF
CDR3nt: TGTGCCAGCAGCTCGGTGGACAGGCGAAGCTCCTACGAGCAGTACTTC
v_gene: TRBV7-8
d_gene: TRBD1
abundance: NA
j_gene: TRBJ2-7

CDR3aa: CASSLLYRGVNNEQFF
CDR3nt: TGTGCCAGCAGCTTGCTGTACAGGGGGGTCAACAATGAGCAGTTCTTC
v_gene: TRBV5-5
d_gene: TRBD1
abundance: NA
j_gene: TRBJ2-1

CDR3aa: CASSQDPGKPNYGYTF
CDR3nt: TGCGCCAGCAGCCAAGACCCAGGGAAACCTAACTATGGCTACACCTTC
v_gene: TRBV4-1
d_gene: NA
abundance: few
j_gene: TRBJ1-2

CDR3aa: CASRFLRGPGTIYF
CDR3nt: TGCGCCAGCAGGTTCCTCAGGGGGCCCGGCACCATATATTTT
v_gene: TRBV23-1
d_gene: TRBD1
abundance: NA
j_gene: TRBJ1-3

CDR3aa: CASSLRGLAGNTIYF
CDR3nt: TGTGCCAGCAGTTTGAGGGGGCTAGCTGGAAACACCATATATTTT
v_gene: TRBV28
d_gene: TRBD1
abundance: NA
j_gene: TRBJ1-3

CDR3aa: CASGIQTSEETQYF
CDR3nt: TGTGCCAGCGGGATACAGACTAGTGAAGAGACCCAGTACTTC
v_gene: TRBV25-1
d_gene: NA
abundance: NA
j_gene: TRBJ2-5

CDR3aa: CSVLRGMNTEAFF
CDR3nt: TGCAGCGTCCTCAGGGGCATGAACACTGAAGCTTTCTTT
v_gene: TRBV29-1
d_gene: NA
abundance: NA
j_gene: TRBJ1-1

CDR3aa: CASSFTSNTEAFF
CDR3nt: TGTGCCAGCTCATTCACATCGAACACTGAAGCTTTCTTT
v_gene: TRBV18
d_gene: NA
abundance: few
j_gene: TRBJ1-1

CDR3aa: CATSDPRQGAGEQYF
CDR3nt: TGTGCCACCAGTGACCCAAGACAGGGGGCGGGAGAGCAGTACTTC
v_gene: TRBV24-1
d_gene: TRBD1
abundance: few
j_gene: TRBJ2-7

CDR3aa: CATSDAAGFTDTQYF
CDR3nt: TGTGCCACCAGTGATGCCGCCGGGTTCACAGATACGCAGTATTTT
v_gene: TRBV24-1
d_gene: NA
abundance: NA
j_gene: TRBJ2-3

CDR3aa: CASSKFAPGLVGYTF
CDR3nt: TGTGCCAGCAGCAAATTCGCCCCAGGGTTGGTTGGCTACACCTTC
v_gene: TRBV5-6
d_gene: NA
abundance: NA
j_gene: TRBJ1-2

CDR3aa: CASSPDRYEAFF
CDR3nt: TGTGCCAGCTCACCTGACAGGTATGAAGCTTTCTTT
v_gene: TRBV18
d_gene: NA
abundance: NA
j_gene: TRBJ1-1

CDR3aa: CASSPAGSNYGYTF
CDR3nt: TGTGCCAGCTCACCGGCAGGGTCTAATTATGGCTACACCTTC
v_gene: TRBV18
d_gene: NA
abundance: NA
j_gene: TRBJ1-2

CDR3aa: CASSRQGRNTIYF
CDR3nt: TGTGCCAGCAGTAGACAGGGAAGAAACACCATATATTTT
v_gene: TRBV12-3/TRBV12-4
d_gene: TRBD1
abundance: NA
j_gene: TRBJ1-3

CDR3aa: CAWSVGAVPDTQYF
CDR3nt: TGTGCCTGGAGTGTAGGGGCCGTCCCAGATACGCAGTATTTT
v_gene: TRBV30
d_gene: NA
abundance: NA
j_gene: TRBJ2-3

CDR3aa: CASSLEQGASYGYTF
CDR3nt: TGCGCCAGCAGCTTGGAGCAGGGGGCCTCCTATGGCTACACCTTC
v_gene: TRBV5-1
d_gene: TRBD1
abundance: NA
j_gene: TRBJ1-2

CDR3aa: CAWSVRGYEQYF
CDR3nt: TGTGCCTGGAGTGTACGGGGTTACGAGCAGTACTTC
v_gene: TRBV30
d_gene: NA
abundance: NA
j_gene: TRBJ2-7

CDR3aa: CATSDLLDYGYTF
CDR3nt: TGTGCCACCAGTGATTTGCTAGACTATGGCTACACCTTC
v_gene: TRBV24-1
d_gene: NA
abundance: few
j_gene: TRBJ1-2

CDR3aa: CASSSTPGQGSHEQYF
CDR3nt: TGTGCCAGCAGTTCGACACCGGGACAGGGATCCCACGAGCAGTACTTC
v_gene: TRBV6-6
d_gene: TRBD1
abundance: NA
j_gene: TRBJ2-7

CDR3aa: CASSLGLTNEQFF
CDR3nt: TGCGCCAGCAGCTTGGGACTCACAAATGAGCAGTTCTTC
v_gene: TRBV5-1
d_gene: NA
abundance: NA
j_gene: TRBJ2-1

CDR3aa: CASIKEGGNYGYTF
CDR3nt: TGTGCCAGTATCAAAGAGGGGGGGAACTATGGCTACACCTTC
v_gene: TRBV19
d_gene: NA
abundance: NA
j_gene: TRBJ1-2

CDR3aa: CSASRRGTGAQPQHF
CDR3nt: TGCAGTGCTAGTCGTCGAGGGACAGGGGCCCAGCCCCAGCATTTT
v_gene: TRBV20-1
d_gene: TRBD1
abundance: NA
j_gene: TRBJ1-5

CDR3aa: CASSLVRTADNEQFF
CDR3nt: TGTGCCAGCAGCTTAGTGCGGACTGCTGACAATGAGCAGTTCTTC
v_gene: TRBV13
d_gene: NA
abundance: NA
j_gene: TRBJ2-1

CDR3aa: CASSVHTNQPQHF
CDR3nt: TGTGCCAGCAGCGTGCACACCAATCAGCCCCAGCATTTT
v_gene: TRBV9
d_gene: NA
abundance: NA
j_gene: TRBJ1-5